A selection of T cell receptor beta chains follows, all from one sample in a study of spatial heterogeneity in lung cancer. MiXCR, applied by TCRdb to the 5' RACE reads, yields one record per CDR3 protein. The table shows about 22,000 distinct CDR3 sequences, with around 2.8% occurring only once. Source: lung tumor tissue, taken at surgery. These receptors originate from a male donor with early-stage non-small cell lung cancer. Each CDR3 is given with its conserved first and last residue. A D gene is named only where the DNA matches it firmly. Clone size is not always given. Where it is, it says once, few, many or a class for expanded clones.

v_gene	d_gene	abundance	j_gene	CDR3aa	CDR3nt
TRBV3-1	NA	many	TRBJ2-3	CASSLSADTQYF	TGTGCCAGCAGCCTATCGGCAGATACGCAGTATTTT
TRBV12-3/TRBV12-4	TRBD2	many	TRBJ2-7	CASSLALRLATGGEQYF	TGTGCCAGCAGTTTAGCGCTACGACTAGCGACCGGAGGAGAGCAGTACTTC
TRBV12-3/TRBV12-4	TRBD1	many	TRBJ1-2	CASTRTGGVYGYTF	TGTGCCAGCACTAGGACAGGAGGAGTCTATGGCTACACCTTC
TRBV3-1	NA	many	TRBJ2-7	CASSQLAYYEQYF	TGTGCCAGCAGCCAACTAGCGTACTACGAGCAGTACTTC
TRBV4-1	TRBD2	NA	TRBJ2-3	CASSPRLAGDFTDTQYF	TGCGCCAGCAGCCCACGACTAGCGGGTGATTTCACAGATACGCAGTATTTT
TRBV6-2/TRBV6-3	NA	many	TRBJ1-5	CASSEPGSSQPQHF	TGTGCCAGCAGTGAACCAGGGTCTTCTCAGCCCCAGCATTTT
TRBV27	TRBD2	many	TRBJ2-1	CASRPPPGTSGGNSYNEQFF	TGTGCCAGCAGACCGCCTCCCGGGACTAGCGGAGGGAACTCCTACAATGAGCAGTTCTTC
TRBV5-1	NA	many	TRBJ1-1	CASSLELPHGTFF	TGCGCCAGCAGCTTGGAGCTGCCCCACGGAACTTTCTTT
TRBV28	NA	many	TRBJ1-6	CASSRLSYSPLHF	TGTGCCAGCAGTAGACTCTCCTATTCACCCCTCCACTTT
TRBV4-1	NA	many	TRBJ1-5	CKIGGSSNQPQHF	TGCAAGATAGGGGGTTCGAGCAATCAGCCCCAGCATTTT
TRBV4-1	NA	many	TRBJ1-2	CASSQYSTGRLNYGYTF	TGCGCCAGCAGCCAATATTCTACGGGGAGGCTTAACTATGGCTACACCTTC
TRBV7-9	NA	many	TRBJ2-6	CASSLSGSGANVLTF	TGTGCCAGCAGCTTATCTGGGTCTGGGGCCAACGTCCTGACTTTC
TRBV29-1	NA	many	TRBJ1-4	CSVGATNEKLFF	TGCAGCGTTGGAGCAACTAATGAAAAACTGTTTTTT
TRBV2	NA	many	TRBJ2-7	CASRDGNSVEQYF	TGTGCCAGCAGGGATGGGAATAGCGTCGAGCAGTACTTC
TRBV18	NA	many	TRBJ2-5	CASSPNHFQETQYF	TGTGCCAGCTCACCAAACCACTTCCAAGAGACCCAGTACTTC
TRBV9	NA	many	TRBJ2-5	CASSVEQSQETQYF	TGTGCCAGCAGCGTAGAACAGAGCCAAGAGACCCAGTACTTC
TRBV20-1	NA	many	TRBJ2-3	CSARGGGGTTDTQYF	TGCAGTGCTAGAGGCGGTGGGGGGACTACAGATACGCAGTATTTT
TRBV20-1	NA	many	TRBJ1-6	CSARDGNSPLHF	TGCAGTGCTAGGGATGGCAATTCACCCCTCCACTTT
TRBV13	NA	many	TRBJ2-5	CASSPRTRGYQETQYF	TGTGCCAGCAGCCCCAGGACTCGGGGGTACCAAGAGACCCAGTACTTC
TRBV10-3	NA	many	TRBJ1-6	CAISDEGGNSPLHF	TGTGCCATCAGTGACGAAGGCGGGAATTCACCCCTCCACTTT
TRBV12-3/TRBV12-4	TRBD1	many	TRBJ1-5	CASSDTGGNQPQHF	TGTGCCAGCAGTGATACAGGGGGCAATCAGCCCCAGCATTTT
TRBV28	NA	many	TRBJ2-7	CATMTSAGEQYF	TGTGCCACTATGACATCCGCCGGCGAGCAGTACTTC
TRBV19	NA	many	TRBJ2-5	CASSIRGDETQYF	TGTGCCAGTAGTATCAGGGGTGATGAGACCCAGTACTTC
TRBV20-1	NA	many	TRBJ1-4	CSAAPPGGANEKLFF	TGCAGTGCAGCCCCCCCCGGGGGAGCTAATGAAAAACTGTTTTTT
TRBV29-1	NA	many	TRBJ2-4	CSAEGLAKNIQYF	TGCAGCGCTGAGGGACTAGCCAAAAACATTCAGTACTTC
TRBV29-1	NA	many	TRBJ1-1	CSVESGSQTNTEAFF	TGCAGCGTTGAATCTGGCTCGCAGACAAACACTGAAGCTTTCTTT
TRBV5-5	TRBD2	many	TRBJ2-7	CASSMTSGASYEQYF	TGTGCCAGCAGCATGACTAGCGGGGCTTCCTACGAGCAGTACTTC
TRBV7-9	NA	many	TRBJ1-2	CASSLGLQALQGYTF	TGTGCCAGCAGCTTAGGCTTACAGGCTCTCCAAGGCTACACCTTC
TRBV7-2	TRBD2	many	TRBJ2-2	CASSLGWGGRATGELFF	TGTGCCAGCAGCTTAGGATGGGGCGGGAGGGCCACCGGGGAGCTGTTTTTT
TRBV28	TRBD2	many	TRBJ2-1	CASRGTSRQHEQFF	TGTGCCAGCAGAGGGACTAGCCGCCAGCATGAGCAGTTCTTC
TRBV29-1	TRBD1	many	TRBJ1-1	CSVGQGKTEAFF	TGCAGCGTTGGACAGGGGAAGACTGAAGCTTTCTTT
TRBV29-1	NA	NA	TRBJ1-4	CSVAQLNEKLFF	TGCAGCGTTGCCCAGCTTAATGAAAAACTGTTTTTT
TRBV6-1	TRBD1	many	TRBJ1-2	CASRPGTANYGYTF	TGTGCCAGCAGACCCGGGACAGCTAACTATGGCTACACCTTC
TRBV7-6	NA	many	TRBJ1-1	CASSLAGTGGNTEAFF	TGTGCCAGCAGCTTAGCGGGTACCGGGGGGAACACTGAAGCTTTCTTT
TRBV7-2	TRBD1	medium-sized	TRBJ1-5	CASSQRGWTGVLGNQPQHF	TGTGCCAGCAGCCAGAGGGGGTGGACAGGGGTGTTGGGCAATCAGCCCCAGCATTTT
TRBV24-1	NA	many	TRBJ1-5	CATSEAGPLNQPQHF	TGTGCCACCAGTGAGGCAGGGCCTCTCAATCAGCCCCAGCATTTT
TRBV18	TRBD2	many	TRBJ2-3	CASSPQLAPTDTQYF	TGTGCCAGCTCACCCCAACTAGCGCCCACAGATACGCAGTATTTT
TRBV11-1	TRBD2	many	TRBJ2-3	CASNLAGRTDTQYF	TGTGCCAGCAATTTAGCGGGACGTACAGATACGCAGTATTTT
TRBV2	TRBD2	many	TRBJ2-1	CASSGGSSGYNEQFF	TGTGCCAGCAGTGGAGGGTCTAGCGGTTATAATGAGCAGTTCTTC
TRBV29-1	NA	many	TRBJ2-2	CSVGQSYTGELFF	TGCAGCGTTGGCCAGTCATATACCGGGGAGCTGTTTTTT